This note documents a single TCR beta chain sequence. Its antigen is not known. Both 60 Vbeta primers and 13 Jbeta primers went into the PCR. TCRdb's table, derived via immunoSEQ multiplex PCR, lists solely in-frame clones and lacks some. The sample consists of over 200,000 clones, around 88% of them appearing once. Germline CDR1 reads SGHTS; CDR2 reads YDEGEE. V lost 1 base and J 3 bases, leaving 8 bases between the germline ends. The CDR3 totals 13 residues. This sample stems from a study of cytomegalovirus exposure and HLA in healthy donors. Broader study findings: Follow-up analysis later connected one missense variant in DCLRE1C with trimming of TCR beta V- and J-genes. Most subjects had HLA-A and HLA-B alleles reportedly predicted accurately by TCR beta sequences. Clonal expansion was found to be greater in HLA-associated TCR beta chains than in equally common others in a later analysis.

This clonotype was sampled from a woman aged 18-30 years in good health and CMV-seronegative. The sample was PBMCs. The V call is TRBV5-8, the J call TRBJ2-7; the D gene is possibly TRBD1 (7 bases). The CDR3 is CASSLQGGYEQYF. In nucleotides, the CDR3 is TGTGCCAGCAGCTTGCAGGGGGGCTACGAGCAGTACTTC.